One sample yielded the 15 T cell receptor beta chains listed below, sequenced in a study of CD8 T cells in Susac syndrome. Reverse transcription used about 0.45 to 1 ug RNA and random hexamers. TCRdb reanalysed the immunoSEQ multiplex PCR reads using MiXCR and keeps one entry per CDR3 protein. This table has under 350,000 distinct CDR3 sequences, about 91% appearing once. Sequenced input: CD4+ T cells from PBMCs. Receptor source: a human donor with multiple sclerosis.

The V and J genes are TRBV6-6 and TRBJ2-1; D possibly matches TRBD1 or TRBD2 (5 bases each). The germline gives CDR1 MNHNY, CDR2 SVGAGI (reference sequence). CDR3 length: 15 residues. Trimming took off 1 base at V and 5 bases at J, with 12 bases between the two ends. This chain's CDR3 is CASSYYQGPNNEQFF. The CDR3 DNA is TGTGCCAGCAGTTACTACCAGGGACCTAACAATGAGCAGTTCTTC.

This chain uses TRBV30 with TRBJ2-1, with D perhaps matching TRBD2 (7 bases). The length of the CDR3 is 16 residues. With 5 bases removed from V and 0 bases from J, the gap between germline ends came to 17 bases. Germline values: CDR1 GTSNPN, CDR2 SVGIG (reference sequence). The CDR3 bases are TGTGCCTGGGCCGGGGGGCAATTCAGCTCCTACAATGAGCAGTTCTTC. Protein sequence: CAWAGGQFSSYNEQFF.

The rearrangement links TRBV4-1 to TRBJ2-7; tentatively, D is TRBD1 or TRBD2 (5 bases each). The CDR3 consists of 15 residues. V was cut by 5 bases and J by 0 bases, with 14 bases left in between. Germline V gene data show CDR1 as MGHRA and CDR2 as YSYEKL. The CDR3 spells CASSWDPLSSYEQYF. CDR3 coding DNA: TGCGCCAGCAGCTGGGACCCGTTAAGCTCCTACGAGCAGTACTTC.

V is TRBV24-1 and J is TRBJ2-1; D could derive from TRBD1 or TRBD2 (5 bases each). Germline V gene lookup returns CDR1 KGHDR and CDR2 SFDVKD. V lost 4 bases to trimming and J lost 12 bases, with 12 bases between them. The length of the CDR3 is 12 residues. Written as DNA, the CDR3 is TGTGCCACCAGTGACGACCGGGACCGGCAGTTCTTC. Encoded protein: CATSDDRDRQFF.

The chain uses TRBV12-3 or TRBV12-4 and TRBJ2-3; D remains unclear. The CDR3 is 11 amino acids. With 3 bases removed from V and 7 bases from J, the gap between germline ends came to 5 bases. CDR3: CASSFKNTQYF. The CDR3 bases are TGTGCCAGCAGTTTTAAAAATACGCAGTATTTT.

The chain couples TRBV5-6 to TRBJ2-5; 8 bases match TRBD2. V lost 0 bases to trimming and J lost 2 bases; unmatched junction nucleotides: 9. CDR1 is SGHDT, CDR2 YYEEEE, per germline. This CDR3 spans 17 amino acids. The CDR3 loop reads CASSLGYSGRLQETQYF. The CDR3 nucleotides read TGTGCCAGCAGCTTGGGGTACAGCGGGAGACTACAAGAGACCCAGTACTTC. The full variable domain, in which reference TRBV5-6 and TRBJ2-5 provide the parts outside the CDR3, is DAGVTQSPTHLIKTRGQQVTLRCSPKSGHDTVSWYQQALGQGPQFIFQYYEEEERQRGNFPDRFSGHQFPNYSSELNVNALLLGDSALYLCASSLGYSGRLQETQYFGPGTRLLVL.

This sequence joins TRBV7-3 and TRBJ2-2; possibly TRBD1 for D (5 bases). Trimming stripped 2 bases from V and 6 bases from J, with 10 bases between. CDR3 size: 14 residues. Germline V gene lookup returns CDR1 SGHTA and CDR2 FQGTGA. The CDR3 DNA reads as TGTGCCAGCAGCTTATGGCAGGGCGCCGGGGAGCTGTTTTTT. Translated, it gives CASSLWQGAGELFF.

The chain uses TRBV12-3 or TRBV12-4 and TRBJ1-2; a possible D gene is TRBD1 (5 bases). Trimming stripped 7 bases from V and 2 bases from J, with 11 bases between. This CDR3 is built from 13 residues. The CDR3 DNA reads TGTGCCAGCACCTTGACAGCGAACTATGGCTACACCTTC. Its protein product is CASTLTANYGYTF.

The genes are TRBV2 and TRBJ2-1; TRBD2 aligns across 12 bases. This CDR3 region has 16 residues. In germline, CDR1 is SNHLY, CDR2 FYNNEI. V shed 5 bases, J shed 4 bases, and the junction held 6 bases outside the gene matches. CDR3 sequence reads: CASSNMGLAGYNEQFF. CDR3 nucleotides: TGTGCCAGCAGTAATATGGGACTAGCGGGTTACAATGAGCAGTTCTTC.

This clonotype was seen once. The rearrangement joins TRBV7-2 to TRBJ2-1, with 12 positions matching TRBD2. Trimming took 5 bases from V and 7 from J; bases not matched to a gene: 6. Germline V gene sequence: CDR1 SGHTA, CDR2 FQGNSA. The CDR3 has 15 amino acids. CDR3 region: CASSPRLAGENEQFF. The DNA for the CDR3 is TGTGCCAGCAGCCCAAGACTAGCGGGAGAGAATGAGCAGTTCTTC.

CDR3 nucleotides: TGTGCCAGCAGCCCGATGTGGCGGGACGAGCAGTACTTC. It codes for CASSPMWRDEQYF. The chain uses TRBV7-8 and TRBJ2-7; D is possibly TRBD2 (5 bases). The V and J ends lost 5 bases and 5 bases respectively, with 13 bases between them. Germline loops: CDR1 SGHVS, CDR2 FQNEAQ. This CDR3 contains 13 residues.

As DNA, the CDR3 is TGCGCCAGCGGGGGCTTACAGGGGGCACGCGGCACTGAAGCTTTCTTT. It yields the protein CASGGLQGARGTEAFF. The V call is TRBV5-1, the J call TRBJ1-1, with 9 bases that match TRBD1. The trim removed 7 bases at V and 4 bases at J, leaving 14 bases unmatched. This CDR3 spans 16 amino acids. Germline CDR1 SGHRS, CDR2 YFSETQ.

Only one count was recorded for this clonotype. The CDR3 spells CASSQEHLRNYGYTF. CDR3 bases: TGTGCCAGCAGCCAAGAACATTTAAGGAACTATGGCTACACCTTC. This chain joins TRBV3-1 and TRBJ1-2; D gene ambiguous. CDR1 is LGHDT and CDR2 is YNNKEL in the germline V gene (reference sequence). V gave up 0 bases and J gave up 2 bases, with 10 bases separating them. This CDR3 has 15 residues.

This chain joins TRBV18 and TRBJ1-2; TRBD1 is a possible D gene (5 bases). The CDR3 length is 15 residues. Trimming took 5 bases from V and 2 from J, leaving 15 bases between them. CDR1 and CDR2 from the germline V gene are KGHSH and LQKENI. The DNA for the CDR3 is TGTGCCAGCTCAGGACCAGGGTGGACAAACTATGGCTACACCTTC. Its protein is CASSGPGWTNYGYTF.

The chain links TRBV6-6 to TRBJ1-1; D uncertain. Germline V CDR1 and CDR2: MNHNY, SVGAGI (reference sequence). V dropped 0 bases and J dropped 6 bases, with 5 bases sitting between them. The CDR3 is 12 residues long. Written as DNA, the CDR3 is TGTGCCAGCAGTTACTCATCCCCTGAAGCTTTCTTT. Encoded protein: CASSYSSPEAFF.